This TCR beta chain was profiled in a study of shared clonotypes between healthy human individuals (dated by TCRdb to 2020 to 2022). With respect to the entire study: The cohort comprised a couple of women and a few men aged 18 to 49 years. Blood TCR repertoires of about five healthy adults were deeply sequenced to estimate repertoire size and the extent of clonotype sharing between individuals. Each donor's leukapheresis produced roughly between roughly 0.85 and 9.5 billion PBMCs. To increase sequencing depth and limit assay-specific biases, different laboratories used diverse techniques to prepare libraries and sequence TCR repertoires. For each donor, CD4 naive and CD4 memory were each given three plates, CD8 naive was given two plates, and CD8 memory was given one plate.

TCR CDR3 regions were amplified from genomic DNA by multiplex PCR using the deep immunoSEQ assay. Extracted genomic DNA from each cell subset was distributed evenly across all wells of several immunoSEQ 96-well plates, and each plate was treated as a replicate. For sorted subsets, roughly 200 ng of genomic DNA, equivalent to 30,000 or so T cell genomes, went into each replicate PCR. Purified libraries were measured with a Qubit 3.0 fluorometer, size-checked on a Bioanalyzer 2100, and measured again with the KAPA Library Quantification kit. A separate single-read 150-cycle Illumina NextSeq 550 flow cell was used to sequence each immunoSEQ 96-well plate. The original pipeline was this. Because the immunoSEQ output held only junctional sequences and lacked quality scores, the filtering could not match the filtering applied to full-length reads. Sequences were annotated with PyIR, a Python wrapper for IgBLAST v1.9, using IMGT germline references to assign V/J genes and CDR3. Reads with weak V/J assignments (E-value above 1e-6), missing CDR3, stop codons, out-of-frame junctions, or ambiguous translated residues were removed. V3J clonotypes were defined by identical inferred V gene, J gene, and CDR3 amino acid sequence. The percentage overlap between two repertoires was calculated by dividing the number of shared unique clonotypes by the size of the smaller repertoire. Richness of each repertoire was evaluated using RTK rarefaction, the Chao1 estimator, and Recon v2.1 estimates of unobserved clonotypes. Generation probabilities for all TCRbeta clonotypes obtained by the gDNA method from a handful of donors were computed using OLGA. As stored in TCRdb, this immuneACCESS dataset retains in-frame rearrangements with V and J assigned. A fraction of the clones does not appear; measured against another copy, unresolved V genes explain less than half of the discrepancy, and the remainder lacks a known reason. V and J calls and clone size are those listed in that table; D and trimming were worked out from the DNA. The sample table holds about 2.3 million clones, of which approximately 90% were seen once. The ten largest clones take up approximately 0.4% of the sample.

With respect to this clone: Its antigen specificity is not known. No much larger clone exists at a distance of one base, and base qualities are not known.

The donors were healthy, HIV-negative adults who had no recently reported acute infections or vaccinations. Only Caucasian adults living in Nashville, Tennessee, USA were represented among the donors. CD4+ T cells were enriched by magnetic negative selection, after which naive cells were positively selected on CD45RA and the negative fraction was taken as the memory subset. Blood was collected by leukapheresis, and PBMCs were isolated by Ficoll-Histopaque density gradient centrifugation and then cryopreserved in liquid nitrogen vapor phase. Analytical flow cytometry was used to check the purity and quantity of every magnetically sorted T cell population. Genomic DNA was isolated from every sorted fraction and measured by UV absorbance on a Nanodrop 2000c. What the work shows at the level of the full study, not this receptor alone: Because the study included a small number of donors, the genetic and exposure-history diversity represented was limited. Clonotypes shared by all four sorted-subset donors showed higher generation probabilities than non-shared clonotypes. Naive subsets generally had larger estimated clonotype richness than memory subsets. Around 5.4% of naive CD4, 3.5% of naive CD8, about 2.1% of memory CD4, and roughly 0.4% of memory CD8 clonotypes were shared across a few donors. Pairwise subsampling led to the expectation that sequencing depth would affect the degree of clonotype sharing among donors. Sampling was restricted to blood, and TCR repertoires in tissue are likely to differ from TCR repertoires in blood. Even with the large sequencing depth, rarefaction of the sorted-subset datasets indicated that sequencing was incomplete.

From the cysteine through the phenylalanine, the CDR3 covers 13 amino acids. Solely the CDR3 DNA is kept, with 39 bases framed from the first base. CDR1 MRHNA and CDR2 SNTAGT are derived from the germline V gene. Trimming costs V 5 bases and J 4 bases, and their ends lie 11 bases apart. The source of this sequence is a man aged 18 to 30 in good health. Some clones in this sample may be carry-over from other donors' samples. The V and J genes are TRBV6-4 and TRBJ2-5; TRBD1 could be the D gene, as 6 bases match. Sequencing input: naive CD4+ T cells from PBMCs. The label giving this sample's cell subset or site can be read as: CD45RA+ positively selected. The CDR3 region has the sequence CASSPQGGETQYF. The nucleotides are TGTGCCAGCAGTCCACAGGGTGGAGAGACCCAGTACTTC.